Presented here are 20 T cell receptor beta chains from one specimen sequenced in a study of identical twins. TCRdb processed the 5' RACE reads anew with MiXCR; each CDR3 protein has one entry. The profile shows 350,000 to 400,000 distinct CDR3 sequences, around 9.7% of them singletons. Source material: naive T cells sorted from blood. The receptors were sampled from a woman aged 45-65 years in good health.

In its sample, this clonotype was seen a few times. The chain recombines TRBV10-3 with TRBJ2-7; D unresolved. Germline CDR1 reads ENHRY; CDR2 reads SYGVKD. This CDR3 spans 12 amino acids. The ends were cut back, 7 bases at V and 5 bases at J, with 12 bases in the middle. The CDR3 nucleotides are TGTGCCATCAACCAACTGGGGAACGAGCAGTACTTC. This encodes CAINQLGNEQYF.

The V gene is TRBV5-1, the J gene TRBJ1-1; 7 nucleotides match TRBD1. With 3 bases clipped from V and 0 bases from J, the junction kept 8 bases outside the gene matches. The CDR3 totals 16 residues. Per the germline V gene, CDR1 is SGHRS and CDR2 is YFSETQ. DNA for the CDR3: TGCGCCAGCAGCTCCCACACGACAGGGCTGAACACTGAAGCTTTCTTT. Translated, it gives CASSSHTTGLNTEAFF.

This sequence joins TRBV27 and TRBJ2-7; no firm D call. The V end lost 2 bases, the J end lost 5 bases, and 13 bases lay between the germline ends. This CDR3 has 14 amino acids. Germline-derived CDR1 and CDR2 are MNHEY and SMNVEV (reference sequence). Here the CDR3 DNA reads TGTGCCAGCAGTTTAGGGAAGGTAGGAAACGAGCAGTACTTC. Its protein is CASSLGKVGNEQYF.

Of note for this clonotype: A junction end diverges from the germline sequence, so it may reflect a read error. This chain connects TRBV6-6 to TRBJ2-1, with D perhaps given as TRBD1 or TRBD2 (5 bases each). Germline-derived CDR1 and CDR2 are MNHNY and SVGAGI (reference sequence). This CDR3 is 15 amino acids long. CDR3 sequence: CSSRVSVQVYNEQFF. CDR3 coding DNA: TGTTCCAGCAGGGTTAGCGTACAGGTTTACAATGAGCAGTTCTTC.

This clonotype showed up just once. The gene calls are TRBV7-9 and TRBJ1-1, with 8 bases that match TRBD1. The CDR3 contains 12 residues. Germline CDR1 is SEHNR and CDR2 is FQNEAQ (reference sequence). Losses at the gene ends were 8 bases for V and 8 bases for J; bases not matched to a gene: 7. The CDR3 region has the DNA TGTGCCAGCCAAAGGACAGGGCCCGAAGCTTTCTTT. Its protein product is CASQRTGPEAFF. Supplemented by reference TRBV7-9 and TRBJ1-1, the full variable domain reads DTGVSQNPRHKITKRGQNVTFRCDPISEHNRLYWYRQTLGQGPEFLTYFQNEAQLEKSRLLSDRFSAERPKGSFSTLEIQRTEQGDSAMYLCASQRTGPEAFFGQGTRLTVV.

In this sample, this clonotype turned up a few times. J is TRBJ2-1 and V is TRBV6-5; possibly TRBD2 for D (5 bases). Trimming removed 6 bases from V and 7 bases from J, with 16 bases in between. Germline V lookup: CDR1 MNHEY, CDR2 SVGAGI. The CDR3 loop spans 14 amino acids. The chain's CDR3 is CASSPLAVQNEQFF. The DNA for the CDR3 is TGTGCCAGCAGCCCCCTAGCAGTTCAGAATGAGCAGTTCTTC.

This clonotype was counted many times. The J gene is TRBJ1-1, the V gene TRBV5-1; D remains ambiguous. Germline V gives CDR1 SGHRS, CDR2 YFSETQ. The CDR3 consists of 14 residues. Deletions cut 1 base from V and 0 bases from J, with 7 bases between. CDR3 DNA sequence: TGCGCCAGCAGCTTGACGGCTATGAACACTGAAGCTTTCTTT. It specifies CASSLTAMNTEAFF.

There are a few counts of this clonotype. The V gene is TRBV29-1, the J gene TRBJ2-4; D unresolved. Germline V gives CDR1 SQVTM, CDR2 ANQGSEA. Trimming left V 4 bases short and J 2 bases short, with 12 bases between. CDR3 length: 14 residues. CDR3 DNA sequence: TGCAGCGTTGTGCTGGGGTTTTCCAAAAACATTCAGTACTTC. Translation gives CSVVLGFSKNIQYF.

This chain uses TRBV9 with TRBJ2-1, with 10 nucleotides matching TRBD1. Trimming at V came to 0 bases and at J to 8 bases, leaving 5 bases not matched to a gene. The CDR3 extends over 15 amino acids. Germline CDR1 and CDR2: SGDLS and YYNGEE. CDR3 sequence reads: CASSVATGGWDEQFF. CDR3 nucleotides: TGTGCCAGCAGCGTAGCGACAGGGGGCTGGGATGAGCAGTTCTTC.

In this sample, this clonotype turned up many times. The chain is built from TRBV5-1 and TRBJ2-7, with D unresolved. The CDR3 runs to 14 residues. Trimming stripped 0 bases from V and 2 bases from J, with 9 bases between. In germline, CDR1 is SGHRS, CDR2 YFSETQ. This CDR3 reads CASSLAGHPYEQYF. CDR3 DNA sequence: TGCGCCAGCAGCTTGGCCGGGCATCCCTACGAGCAGTACTTC.

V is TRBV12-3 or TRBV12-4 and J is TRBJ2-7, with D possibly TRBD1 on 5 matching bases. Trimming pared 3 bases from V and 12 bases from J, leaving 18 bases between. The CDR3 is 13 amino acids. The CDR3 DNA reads TGTGCCAGCAGTTTCGAGGTGGCAGGGCACTTGTACGTC. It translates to CASSFEVAGHLYV.

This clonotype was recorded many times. CDR3 sequence: CSARPQLAGVRPSEQFF. The CDR3, as DNA: TGCAGTGCTAGACCCCAACTAGCGGGAGTTAGACCAAGTGAGCAGTTCTTC. The chain recombines TRBV20-1 with TRBJ2-1; 11 nucleotides agree with TRBD2. This CDR3 spans 17 amino acids. Per germline, CDR1 DFQATT and CDR2 SNEGSKA (reference sequence). V lost 2 bases, J lost 9 bases, and 15 bases stayed unmatched.

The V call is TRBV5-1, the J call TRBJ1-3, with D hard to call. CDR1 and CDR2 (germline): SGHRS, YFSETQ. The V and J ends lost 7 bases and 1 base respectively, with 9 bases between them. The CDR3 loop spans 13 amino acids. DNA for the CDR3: TGCGCCAGCTCCGCGAATTCTGGAAACACCATATATTTT. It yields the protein CASSANSGNTIYF.

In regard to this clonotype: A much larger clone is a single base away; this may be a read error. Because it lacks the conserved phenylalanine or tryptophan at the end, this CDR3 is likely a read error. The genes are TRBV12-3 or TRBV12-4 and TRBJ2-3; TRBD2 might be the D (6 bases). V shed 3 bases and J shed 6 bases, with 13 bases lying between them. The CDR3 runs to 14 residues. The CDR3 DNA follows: TGTGCCAGCAGTTTGGGAGGTCGGGGGGATACGCAGTATTGT. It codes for CASSLGGRGDTQYC.

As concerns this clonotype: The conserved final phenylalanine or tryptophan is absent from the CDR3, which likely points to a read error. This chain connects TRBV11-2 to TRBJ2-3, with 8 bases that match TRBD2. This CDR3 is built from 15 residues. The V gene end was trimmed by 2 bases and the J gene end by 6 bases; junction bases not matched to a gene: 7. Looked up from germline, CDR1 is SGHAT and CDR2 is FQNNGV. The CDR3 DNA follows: TGTGCCAGCAGCTTAACGGCGGGAGGTGGGGATACGCAGTATTGT. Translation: CASSLTAGGGDTQYC.

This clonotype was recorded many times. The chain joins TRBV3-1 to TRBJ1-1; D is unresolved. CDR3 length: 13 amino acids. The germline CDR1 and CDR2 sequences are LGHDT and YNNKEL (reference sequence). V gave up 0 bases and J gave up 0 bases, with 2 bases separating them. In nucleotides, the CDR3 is TGTGCCAGCAGCCAAGATTTGAACACTGAAGCTTTCTTT. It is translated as CASSQDLNTEAFF.

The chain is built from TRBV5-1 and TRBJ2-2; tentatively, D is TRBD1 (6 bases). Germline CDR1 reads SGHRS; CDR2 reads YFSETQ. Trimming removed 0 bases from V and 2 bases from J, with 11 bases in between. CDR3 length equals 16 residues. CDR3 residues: CASSLATGSNTGELFF. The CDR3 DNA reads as TGCGCCAGCAGCTTGGCTACAGGGTCAAACACCGGGGAGCTGTTTTTT.

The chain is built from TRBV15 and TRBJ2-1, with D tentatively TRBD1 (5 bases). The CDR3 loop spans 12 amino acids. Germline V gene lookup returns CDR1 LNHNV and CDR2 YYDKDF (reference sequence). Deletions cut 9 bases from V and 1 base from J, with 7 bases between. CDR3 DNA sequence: TGTGCCACAGGGGTTTCCTACAATGAGCAGTTCTTC. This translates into CATGVSYNEQFF.

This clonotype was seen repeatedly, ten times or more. The CDR3 here is CSAPGASGPRDTQYF. The CDR3 DNA is TGCAGTGCCCCGGGGGCTAGCGGACCCAGAGATACGCAGTATTTT. The chain joins TRBV20-1 to TRBJ2-3; weak D call: TRBD2 (7 bases). V was trimmed by 6 bases and J by 5 bases, leaving 21 bases between them. Germline CDR1 reads DFQATT; CDR2 reads SNEGSKA (reference sequence). The CDR3 is 15 residues long.

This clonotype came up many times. CDR3 protein: CASSQDPTAPTDTQYF. The DNA for the CDR3 is TGCGCCAGCAGCCAAGATCCGACTGCCCCCACAGATACGCAGTATTTT. The chain uses TRBV4-1 and TRBJ2-3; D unresolved. V was trimmed by 0 bases and J by 2 bases, leaving 12 bases between them. Per the germline V gene, CDR1 is MGHRA and CDR2 is YSYEKL. CDR3 length: 16 amino acids.